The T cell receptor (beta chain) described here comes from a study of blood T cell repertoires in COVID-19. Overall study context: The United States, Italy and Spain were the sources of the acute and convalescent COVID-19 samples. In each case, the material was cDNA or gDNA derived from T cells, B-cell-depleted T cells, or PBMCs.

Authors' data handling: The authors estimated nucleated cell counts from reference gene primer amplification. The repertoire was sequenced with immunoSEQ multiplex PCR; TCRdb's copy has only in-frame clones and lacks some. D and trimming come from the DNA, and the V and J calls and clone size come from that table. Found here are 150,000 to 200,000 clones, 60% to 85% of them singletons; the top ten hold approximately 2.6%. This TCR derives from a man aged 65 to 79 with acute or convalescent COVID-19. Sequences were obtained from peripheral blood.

The CDR3 sequence: CASSYFGQNTGELFF. The DNA for the CDR3 is TGTGCCAGCAGTTACTTCGGACAGAACACCGGGGAGCTGTTTTTT. This sequence joins TRBV6-6 and TRBJ2-2; possible D gene TRBD1, 5 bases. This CDR3 region has 15 residues. V lost 1 base to trimming and J lost 1 base, with 7 bases between them. Germline CDR1 MNHNY, CDR2 SVGAGI (reference sequence).